Listed below are T cell receptor beta chains from one sample, sequenced in a study of T cell changes during pregnancy in multiple sclerosis. Clones were read by immunoSEQ multiplex PCR, and TCRdb kept only the in-frame ones, dropping some. The data contain 80,000 or so clones, 92% of them singletons. The sequences come from peripheral blood, collected before pregnancy. These receptors originate from a female donor with multiple sclerosis, enrolled in a pregnancy study. Each CDR3 is given with its conserved first and last residue. Each record gives: clone size, V gene, D gene, J gene, CDR3 DNA, CDR3 protein. A D gene is named only where the DNA matches it firmly. Size is omitted from some rows. Given values are once, few, many or a class for expanded clones.

clone_size: .
v_call: TRBV19
d_call: .
j_call: TRBJ1-1
cdr3_nt: TGTGCCAGTAGGGGTTACAGGAACACTGAAGCTTTCTTT
cdr3_aa: CASRGYRNTEAFF

clone_size: few
v_call: TRBV29-1
d_call: TRBD1
j_call: TRBJ1-2
cdr3_nt: TGCAGCATCAGTGGGGACAGCTATGGCTACACCTTC
cdr3_aa: CSISGDSYGYTF

clone_size: .
v_call: TRBV7-9
d_call: TRBD2
j_call: TRBJ2-7
cdr3_nt: TGTGCCAGCAGCGCAGGGACTAGCGGGAGTCACCGGTTTCTTTACGAGCAGTACTTC
cdr3_aa: CASSAGTSGSHRFLYEQYF

clone_size: .
v_call: TRBV28
d_call: .
j_call: TRBJ1-4
cdr3_nt: TGTGCCAGCAGTTCCATACAGGGTGGGACTAATGAAAAACTGTTTTTT
cdr3_aa: CASSSIQGGTNEKLFF

clone_size: once
v_call: TRBV19
d_call: .
j_call: TRBJ2-1
cdr3_nt: TGTGCCAGCAAGCTAGCGAACTCCTACAATGAGCAGTTCTTC
cdr3_aa: CASKLANSYNEQFF

clone_size: .
v_call: TRBV28
d_call: TRBD1
j_call: TRBJ2-1
cdr3_nt: TGTGCCAGCAGTTTGCAAGACAGGGGGCGAAATGAGCAGTTCTTC
cdr3_aa: CASSLQDRGRNEQFF

clone_size: .
v_call: TRBV2
d_call: TRBD1
j_call: TRBJ2-5
cdr3_nt: TGTGCCAGCAGGGTAACAGGGGGCTTCGATGAAGAGACCCAGTACTTC
cdr3_aa: CASRVTGGFDEETQYF

clone_size: few
v_call: TRBV7-9
d_call: .
j_call: TRBJ1-1
cdr3_nt: TGTGCCAGCAGCTCCCGAGAAGTTGTGCTCCTGAACACTGAAGCTTTCTTT
cdr3_aa: CASSSREVVLLNTEAFF

clone_size: .
v_call: TRBV4-1
d_call: .
j_call: TRBJ2-3
cdr3_nt: TGCGCCAGCAGCCACGACACAGGGTCCGGAGCAGATACGCAGTATTTT
cdr3_aa: CASSHDTGSGADTQYF

clone_size: .
v_call: TRBV14
d_call: TRBD2
j_call: TRBJ2-7
cdr3_nt: TGTGCCAGCAGACAAGCGGGAGGGCCCTACGAGCAGTACTTC
cdr3_aa: CASRQAGGPYEQYF

clone_size: .
v_call: TRBV28
d_call: TRBD2
j_call: TRBJ2-7
cdr3_nt: TGTGCCAGCAGTCCCGGGACTAGCGGGAACGAGCAGTACTTC
cdr3_aa: CASSPGTSGNEQYF

clone_size: .
v_call: TRBV11-2
d_call: .
j_call: TRBJ1-1
cdr3_nt: TGTGCCAGCAGCTACTCGCCGGGAAAAGCTTTCTTT
cdr3_aa: CASSYSPGKAFF

clone_size: .
v_call: TRBV19
d_call: .
j_call: TRBJ1-1
cdr3_nt: TGTGCCAGTATAGATCTCTCGGCTGAAGCTTTCTTT
cdr3_aa: CASIDLSAEAFF

clone_size: .
v_call: TRBV7-9
d_call: TRBD2
j_call: TRBJ2-3
cdr3_nt: TGTGCCAGCAGCAGCTTTCTCAAGCGGGATGCTACAGATACGCAGTATTTT
cdr3_aa: CASSSFLKRDATDTQYF

clone_size: .
v_call: TRBV6-6
d_call: .
j_call: TRBJ2-7
cdr3_nt: TGTGCCAGCAGCCAACTAGCATACGAGCAGTACTTC
cdr3_aa: CASSQLAYEQYF

clone_size: .
v_call: TRBV19
d_call: .
j_call: TRBJ1-1
cdr3_nt: TGTGCCAGTAACGTAGGGGCTTGGGGGAACACTGAAGCTTTCTTT
cdr3_aa: CASNVGAWGNTEAFF

clone_size: .
v_call: TRBV2
d_call: .
j_call: TRBJ2-7
cdr3_nt: TGTGCCAGCAGTGGGGGGCGAGGCCACTACGAGCAGTACTTC
cdr3_aa: CASSGGRGHYEQYF

clone_size: .
v_call: TRBV20-1
d_call: .
j_call: TRBJ2-1
cdr3_nt: TGCAGTGCTCCCCAGACTCCTGAGCAGTTCTTC
cdr3_aa: CSAPQTPEQFF

clone_size: .
v_call: TRBV27
d_call: .
j_call: TRBJ2-7
cdr3_nt: TGTGCCAGCAGGAGGACGGGAGCCTACGAGCAGTACTTC
cdr3_aa: CASRRTGAYEQYF

clone_size: once
v_call: TRBV5-1
d_call: TRBD2
j_call: TRBJ2-5
cdr3_nt: TGCGCCAGCAGCTTGGTTCCCAGCGGGAGGCAAGAGACCCAGTACTTC
cdr3_aa: CASSLVPSGRQETQYF

clone_size: .
v_call: TRBV18
d_call: TRBD1
j_call: TRBJ2-7
cdr3_nt: TGTGCCAGCTCACCCATTGGACAGGCGGGCGAGCAGTACTTC
cdr3_aa: CASSPIGQAGEQYF

clone_size: .
v_call: TRBV14
d_call: TRBD2
j_call: TRBJ2-7
cdr3_nt: TGTGCCAGCAGCCAAGGGGGGAGGGGACGCGAGCAGTACTTC
cdr3_aa: CASSQGGRGREQYF

clone_size: .
v_call: TRBV28
d_call: .
j_call: TRBJ1-5
cdr3_nt: TGTGCCAGCAGTAATCAGATTAGCAATCAGCCCCAGCATTTT
cdr3_aa: CASSNQISNQPQHF

clone_size: .
v_call: TRBV19
d_call: TRBD2
j_call: TRBJ2-3
cdr3_nt: TGTGCCAGTAGTACGACTTGGACAGGCGGGACTAGCGGGCCCCGGGACGCGCAGTATTTT
cdr3_aa: CASSTTWTGGTSGPRDAQYF

clone_size: .
v_call: TRBV27
d_call: .
j_call: TRBJ1-1
cdr3_nt: TGTGCCAGCAGTTTAATTAGGCCCTTAGGGGACACTGAAGCTTTCTTT
cdr3_aa: CASSLIRPLGDTEAFF

clone_size: .
v_call: TRBV19
d_call: .
j_call: TRBJ2-3
cdr3_nt: TGTGCCAGTAGAAGGACTGCAACTAGCACAGATACGCAGTATTTT
cdr3_aa: CASRRTATSTDTQYF

clone_size: .
v_call: TRBV7-9
d_call: TRBD1
j_call: TRBJ1-5
cdr3_nt: TGTGCCAGCAGCTTAGGGACAGGATATGAGCCCCAGCATTTT
cdr3_aa: CASSLGTGYEPQHF

clone_size: .
v_call: TRBV4-3
d_call: TRBD2
j_call: TRBJ2-1
cdr3_nt: TGCGCCAGCAGCCAGGAAGGTGGACTAGGGTACAATGAGCAGTTCTTC
cdr3_aa: CASSQEGGLGYNEQFF

clone_size: .
v_call: TRBV4-2
d_call: TRBD2
j_call: TRBJ2-7
cdr3_nt: TGTGCCAGCAGCCACAGTAGCGGGTACGAGCAGTACTTC
cdr3_aa: CASSHSSGYEQYF

clone_size: .
v_call: TRBV6-6
d_call: .
j_call: TRBJ1-3
cdr3_nt: TGTGCCAGCAGTTACTCTCGCGGGGGTTCTGGAAACACCATATATTTT
cdr3_aa: CASSYSRGGSGNTIYF

clone_size: .
v_call: TRBV1
d_call: .
j_call: TRBJ2-3
cdr3_nt: TGCACCAGCAGCCAAGATAGGGAGGGCGCATACACAGATACGCAGTATTTT
cdr3_aa: CTSSQDREGAYTDTQYF

clone_size: few
v_call: TRBV6-1
d_call: .
j_call: TRBJ1-4
cdr3_nt: TGTGCCAGCAGTGCCCCGGGAGGGACTATTCGAAAACTGTTTTTT
cdr3_aa: CASSAPGGTIRKLFF

clone_size: .
v_call: TRBV5-1
d_call: .
j_call: TRBJ2-7
cdr3_nt: TGCGCCAGCAGCTTACCGGGAACTGCCTCCTACGAGCAGTACTTC
cdr3_aa: CASSLPGTASYEQYF

clone_size: .
v_call: TRBV5-4
d_call: TRBD1
j_call: TRBJ2-6
cdr3_nt: TGTGCCAGCAGCTTGTTTGCAGGGGGCGCCGGGGCCAACGTCCTGACTTTC
cdr3_aa: CASSLFAGGAGANVLTF

clone_size: .
v_call: TRBV21-1
d_call: .
j_call: TRBJ2-4
cdr3_nt: TGTGCCAGCAGCCCCCAAGCCAAAAACATTCAGTACTTC
cdr3_aa: CASSPQAKNIQYF

clone_size: .
v_call: TRBV5-1
d_call: TRBD2
j_call: TRBJ2-7
cdr3_nt: TGCGCCAGCAGCTTGAAAGGACTAGCGAGCTCCTACGAGCAGTACTTC
cdr3_aa: CASSLKGLASSYEQYF

clone_size: .
v_call: TRBV5-5
d_call: TRBD2
j_call: TRBJ2-7
cdr3_nt: TGTGCCAGCAGCCCGGTGGGACTAGCGGGAGACGAGCAGTACTTC
cdr3_aa: CASSPVGLAGDEQYF

clone_size: .
v_call: TRBV30
d_call: .
j_call: TRBJ1-1
cdr3_nt: TGTGCCTGGAGACAGAACACTGAAGCTTTCTTT
cdr3_aa: CAWRQNTEAFF

clone_size: .
v_call: TRBV4-1
d_call: .
j_call: TRBJ1-4
cdr3_nt: TGCGCCAGCAGCCGGGGGGGGAGGGATGAAAAACTGTTTTTT
cdr3_aa: CASSRGGRDEKLFF

clone_size: .
v_call: TRBV30
d_call: .
j_call: TRBJ1-5
cdr3_nt: TGTGCCTGGAGTGTTTACGCTAGTCAGCCCCAGCATTTT
cdr3_aa: CAWSVYASQPQHF

clone_size: .
v_call: TRBV27
d_call: .
j_call: TRBJ2-4
cdr3_nt: TGTGCCAGCAGTTTTTCCCGGTCCCCCGCCAAAAACATTCAGTACTTC
cdr3_aa: CASSFSRSPAKNIQYF